One sample yielded the 26 T cell receptor beta chains listed below, sequenced in a study of regulatory T cells in long-lasting Graves disease. Time point here: persistent/refractory GD, antithyroid drugs over 5 years with positive TRAb. Following extraction of RNA from PBMCs, that RNA was used to make the TCR library. To make TCR beta libraries, researchers used iRepertoire HTBI primers and Arm-PCR of CDR3 regions. Each CDR3 protein is one row after TCRdb ran MiXCR on the multiplex PCR reads. The sample comprises over 650,000 distinct CDR3 sequences, 30% of which are singletons, and around 40% rests with the top ten. The starting material was peripheral blood mononuclear cells (PBMCs), obtained when the disease was refractory, from a patient treated with antithyroid drugs. Every receptor here comes from a female donor with Graves disease.

The CDR3 spells CASSIRTSGSMYEQYF. The CDR3 region has the DNA TGTGCCAGCAGTATCCGGACTAGCGGGAGTATGTACGAGCAGTACTTC. The genes are TRBV6-1 and TRBJ2-7; 13 bases line up with TRBD2. The ends lost 5 bases at V and 4 bases at J; junction bases unmatched: 8. The length of the CDR3 is 16 residues. The germline V gene encodes CDR1 MNHNS and CDR2 SASEGT.

This clonotype turned up a few times. The chain carries TRBV6-1 and TRBJ1-5; D remains unclear. The ends were cut back, 7 bases at V and 3 bases at J, with 7 bases in the middle. Looked up from germline, CDR1 is MNHNS and CDR2 is SASEGT. The CDR3 sequence is 12 residues long. The CDR3 DNA reads as TGTGCCAGCAAAGCGACCAATCAGCCCCAGCATTTT. Its protein is CASKATNQPQHF.

This clonotype was detected only a few times. The V call is TRBV20-1, the J call TRBJ1-2; 8 bases agree with TRBD1. Unmatched junction bases numbered 10, after V lost 4 bases and J lost 6 bases. Germline CDR1 DFQATT, CDR2 SNEGSKA (reference sequence). This CDR3 spans 14 amino acids. This chain's CDR3 is CSATPGGTLNGYTF. CDR3 sequence (DNA): TGCAGTGCTACTCCAGGGGGCACGTTAAATGGCTACACCTTC.

This chain connects TRBV20-1 to TRBJ1-3, with 8 positions matching TRBD1. This CDR3 has 14 amino acids. The germline gives CDR1 DFQATT, CDR2 SNEGSKA (reference sequence). Trimming removed 6 bases from V and 3 bases from J; junction bases left unmatched: 7. The CDR3 protein is CSAQRTGLGNTIYF. The CDR3 DNA reads as TGCAGTGCCCAAAGGACAGGGCTTGGAAACACCATATATTTT.

This chain uses TRBV5-4 with TRBJ1-1, with D perhaps matching TRBD1 (6 bases). The CDR3 has 13 residues. The ends were cut back, 2 bases at V and 7 bases at J, with 12 bases in the middle. Germline CDR1 and CDR2: SGHNT and YYREEE (reference sequence). The CDR3 sequence: CASSFETGFEAFF. The CDR3, as DNA: TGTGCCAGCAGCTTCGAAACAGGGTTTGAAGCTTTCTTT.

This clonotype came up a few times. CDR3 sequence: CASSDTGVRTYEQYF. DNA of the CDR3: TGTGCCAGCAGTGACACAGGGGTAAGGACCTACGAGCAGTACTTC. The chain recombines TRBV12-3 or TRBV12-4 with TRBJ2-7; 7 bases are shared with TRBD1. Unmatched junction bases numbered 9, after V lost 5 bases and J lost 2 bases. The CDR3 runs to 15 residues.

The rearrangement joins TRBV5-1 to TRBJ2-2; D is perhaps TRBD1 or TRBD2 (5 bases each). The CDR3 covers 17 residues. V shed 2 bases and J shed 5 bases, with 19 bases lying between them. Germline-derived CDR1 and CDR2 are SGHRS and YFSETQ. CDR3 in DNA: TGCGCCAGCAGCTTTGGGACCCCCTCCCGACGGACCGGGGAGCTGTTTTTT. It yields the protein CASSFGTPSRRTGELFF.

Comment on this clonotype: The junction does not match germline at one end; this may be a read error. V and J are TRBV15 and TRBJ1-6, with 9 bases fitting TRBD1. The CDR3 is made up of 14 amino acids. Germline V CDR1 and CDR2: LNHNV, YYDKDF (reference sequence). The CDR3 DNA sequence: TGTGCCGCCAGCAGAGACAGGGGGAATTCGCCCCTCCACTTT. Protein: CAASRDRGNSPLHF.

This clonotype has a handful of counts. The rearrangement uses TRBV19 and TRBJ2-7; D is unresolved. Per germline, CDR1 LNHDA and CDR2 SQIVND (reference sequence). V was clipped by 5 bases and J by 6 bases, with 17 bases between them. This CDR3 has 14 residues. CDR3 in amino acids: CASSPTIGLSEQYF. The CDR3 region has the DNA TGTGCCAGTAGTCCCACCATAGGCTTATCCGAGCAGTACTTC.

In this sample, this clonotype turned up many times. The gene calls are TRBV29-1 and TRBJ1-2; 8 bases are a match to TRBD1. Looked up from germline, CDR1 is SQVTM and CDR2 is ANQGSEA. The CDR3 consists of 13 residues. With V trimmed by 7 bases and J by 2 bases, 6 bases remained unmatched. The CDR3 sequence is CSAWDRSNYGYTF. For the CDR3, the DNA is TGCAGCGCTTGGGACAGGAGCAACTATGGCTACACCTTC.

This clonotype was recorded a few times. The chain is built from TRBV27 and TRBJ1-4; the D gene is possibly TRBD1 (6 bases). The CDR3 runs to 14 residues. Germline V gene lookup returns CDR1 MNHEY and CDR2 SMNVEV (reference sequence). Trimming pared 4 bases from V and 5 bases from J, leaving 11 bases between. This CDR3 reads CASSWRQENEKLFF. In DNA form, the CDR3 reads TGTGCCAGCAGTTGGCGACAGGAGAATGAAAAACTGTTTTTT. The whole variable domain, remainder taken from reference TRBV27 and TRBJ1-4, is EAQVTQNPRYLITVTGKKLTVTCSQNMNHEYMSWYRQDPGLGLRQIYYSMNVEVTDKGDVPEGYKVSRKEKRNFPLILESPSPNQTSLYFCASSWRQENEKLFFGSGTQLSVL.

This clonotype was found many times. The V and J genes are TRBV2 and TRBJ1-4, with no clear D. CDR1 is SNHLY and CDR2 is FYNNEI in the germline V gene. This CDR3 is built from 13 residues. The ends were cut back, 7 bases at V and 1 base at J, with 7 bases in the middle. The CDR3 nucleotides are TGTGCCAGCATCGATAAAACTAATGAAAAACTGTTTTTT. It yields the protein CASIDKTNEKLFF.

This clonotype occurred a few times. The rearrangement links TRBV11-2 to TRBJ1-3; D is perhaps TRBD1 (5 bases). Germline-derived CDR1 and CDR2 are SGHAT and FQNNGV. The V end lost 5 bases, the J end lost 1 base, and 12 bases lay between the germline ends. CDR3 length equals 15 residues. The CDR3 nucleotides read TGTGCCAGCAGCACCCGACAGACTTCTGGAAACACCATATATTTT. This gives the protein CASSTRQTSGNTIYF.

The chain carries TRBV13 and TRBJ2-1; D unclear. The V end was cut by 1 base, the J end by 9 bases, with 19 bases between. The CDR3 runs 16 residues. Per germline, CDR1 PRHDT and CDR2 FYEKMQ (reference sequence). This CDR3 is CASSLEKALRWGEQFF. DNA of the CDR3: TGTGCCAGCAGCTTAGAGAAGGCACTGCGGTGGGGTGAGCAGTTCTTC.

On this clonotype: This may come from a read error, since a much larger clone is one base off. J is TRBJ1-6 and V is TRBV6-6; 8 nucleotides match TRBD1. The J segment lost 5 bases and the V segment lost 0 bases, leaving 6 bases of the junction unmatched. The length of the CDR3 is 17 residues. Germline CDR1 MNHNY, CDR2 SVGAGI (reference sequence). For the CDR3, the DNA is TGTGCCAGCAGTTACTCGGGGCCACAGGGGGATAATTCACCCCTCCACTTT. Residues: CASSYSGPQGDNSPLHF.

The rearrangement uses TRBV3-1 and TRBJ1-5; D is possibly TRBD1 (5 bases). Germline loops: CDR1 LGHDT, CDR2 YNNKEL (reference sequence). Deletions cut 1 base from V and 8 bases from J, with 6 bases between. CDR3 length: 12 residues. DNA for the CDR3: TGTGCCAGCAGCCAAGTGGGGGAGCCCCAGCATTTT. This translates into CASSQVGEPQHF.

This clonotype was found a few times. The genes are TRBV2 and TRBJ2-5; the match to TRBD2 covers 9 bases. CDR3 length: 14 amino acids. V dropped 4 bases and J dropped 5; count of bases not matched to a gene: 5. Germline V gene lookup returns CDR1 SNHLY and CDR2 FYNNEI. Here the CDR3 reads CASSGSGSGETQYF. The DNA of the CDR3 is TGTGCCAGCAGTGGTAGCGGGAGCGGTGAGACCCAGTACTTC.

V usage is TRBV7-9 and J usage is TRBJ1-2; D remains unclear. The V end was cut by 2 bases, the J end by 7 bases, with 11 bases between. The CDR3 covers 13 residues. CDR1 SEHNR and CDR2 FQNEAQ come from the germline V gene (reference sequence). CDR3 sequence reads: CASSLLVLRGYTF. The CDR3 nucleotides read TGTGCCAGCAGCTTATTGGTCTTGCGTGGCTACACCTTC.

V gene TRBV14 combines with J gene TRBJ2-5; D not resolved. With 2 bases removed from V and 5 bases from J, the gap between germline ends came to 3 bases. This CDR3 is 11 amino acids long. The germline V gene has CDR1 SGHDN and CDR2 FVKESK. CDR3 nucleotides: TGTGCCAGCAGCCAACACGAGACCCAGTACTTC. As protein: CASSQHETQYF.

The rearrangement uses TRBV6-1 and TRBJ2-7, with TRBD1 matching 8 bases. This CDR3 contains 15 residues. The trim removed 2 bases at V and 2 bases at J, leaving 5 bases unmatched. Germline loops: CDR1 MNHNS, CDR2 SASEGT. The CDR3, as DNA: TGTGCCAGCAGTGAACGACAGGGGCAGACCTACGAGCAGTACTTC. Translation gives CASSERQGQTYEQYF.

In its sample, this clonotype was seen many times. The missing conserved phenylalanine or tryptophan at the end of this CDR3 makes a read error likely. The chain links TRBV28 to TRBJ1-1, with D unresolved. Germline V lookup: CDR1 MDHEN, CDR2 SYDVKM. The CDR3 sequence is 14 residues long. Trimming stripped 6 bases from V and 1 base from J, with 12 bases between. DNA of the CDR3: TGTGCCAGCAGCCCTACAGTGAAGAACACTGAAGCTTTCCTT. This translates into CASSPTVKNTEAFL.

The J gene is TRBJ2-5, the V gene TRBV6-1; TRBD2 agrees at 11 bases. From germline, CDR1 is MNHNS and CDR2 SASEGT. Trimming removed 4 bases from V and 4 bases from J; junction bases left unmatched: 11. The CDR3 is 17 amino acids. The DNA for the CDR3 is TGTGCCAGCAGTGCCGATGGACTAGCGGGTTACTTAGAGACCCAGTACTTC. Translating it yields CASSADGLAGYLETQYF.

The chain links TRBV30 to TRBJ2-7, with a tentative D call TRBD1 (5 bases). This CDR3 comprises 11 residues. V dropped 4 bases and J dropped 5 bases, with 9 bases sitting between them. Germline CDR1 reads GTSNPN; CDR2 reads SVGIG (reference sequence). The CDR3 reads CAWNLRDEQYF. In nucleotides, the CDR3 is TGTGCCTGGAACCTCAGGGACGAGCAGTACTTC.

The V and J genes are TRBV28 and TRBJ1-5; D might be TRBD1 (5 bases). CDR3 length equals 16 residues. CDR1 MDHEN and CDR2 SYDVKM come from the germline V gene. Trimming took off 2 bases at V and 6 bases at J, with 17 bases between the two ends. The CDR3 DNA sequence: TGTGCCAGCAGTTTAGCTTCGGCAGGGAAGATTCAGCCCCAGCATTTT. It yields the protein CASSLASAGKIQPQHF.

This clonotype was picked up many times. This chain links TRBV12-3 or TRBV12-4 with TRBJ1-2; 8 bases are a match to TRBD1. Trimming at V came to 5 bases and at J to 1 base, leaving 9 bases not matched to a gene. CDR3 size: 16 residues. The CDR3 sequence: CASSPMGTGYNYGYTF. CDR3 DNA sequence: TGTGCCAGCAGTCCTATGGGGACAGGATATAACTATGGCTACACCTTC.

This clonotype was observed a few times. The J gene is TRBJ1-5, the V gene TRBV3-1; 7 bases match TRBD1. V was pared by 0 bases and J by 1 base, with 6 bases of the junction left unmatched. Germline V CDR1 and CDR2: LGHDT, YNNKEL (reference sequence). This CDR3 is 17 amino acids long. CDR3 in DNA: TGTGCCAGCAGCCAAGATCGTCAGGGGGGCAGCAATCAGCCCCAGCATTTT. Encoded protein: CASSQDRQGGSNQPQHF.